One and the same sample provided the 15 T cell receptor beta chains below, sequenced in a study of shared clonotypes between healthy human individuals. Profiled with immunoSEQ multiplex PCR; TCRdb holds only in-frame clones, not every one. The top ten hold 0.9% to 1.3% of the sample, which has millions of clones, about 94% seen once. Naive-designated CD8 cells lacked CD45RO, were positively enriched for CCR7, and omitted terminally differentiated effector memory CD45RA+ cells. The sample comprised naive CD8+ T cells sorted from blood. These receptors came from a man aged 18 to 29 in good health.

The chain is built from TRBV9 and TRBJ2-7; 8 bases line up with TRBD2. The CDR3 sequence is 15 residues long. Trimming cost V 0 bases and J 5 bases; bases outside gene matches: 7. Germline lookup yields CDR1 SGDLS and CDR2 YYNGEE. The CDR3 nucleotides are TGTGCCAGCAGCGTAGGGGCGGGAGGTGGCCACGAGCAGTACTTC. This sequence encodes CASSVGAGGGHEQYF.

CDR3 in amino acids: CASSQETEHRELFF. CDR3 sequence (DNA): TGCGCCAGCAGCCAAGAGACAGAACACCGGGAGCTGTTTTTT. V usage is TRBV4-1 and J usage is TRBJ2-2; D is perhaps TRBD1 (5 bases). The V and J ends lost 0 bases and 9 bases respectively, with 11 bases between them. The CDR3 is 14 amino acids. Per germline, CDR1 MGHRA and CDR2 YSYEKL.

J is TRBJ2-1 and V is TRBV7-9; 16 bases line up with TRBD2. Germline lookup yields CDR1 SEHNR and CDR2 FQNEAQ (reference sequence). The CDR3 has 17 amino acids. J lost 6 bases, V lost 3 bases, and 5 bases had no gene match. The CDR3 here is CASSFGTSGRALNEQFF. The CDR3 coding sequence is TGTGCCAGCAGCTTCGGGACTAGCGGGAGGGCCCTCAATGAGCAGTTCTTC.

The chain joins TRBV6-1 to TRBJ2-7; 8 bases fit TRBD1. CDR3 size: 14 residues. Trimming cost V 6 bases and J 7 bases; bases outside gene matches: 11. The germline V gene encodes CDR1 MNHNS and CDR2 SASEGT. CDR3 in DNA: TGTGCCAGCAGCTCCGGGACAGGTTGGGGTGAGCAGTACTTC. This gives the protein CASSSGTGWGEQYF.

The V call is TRBV19, the J call TRBJ2-2; D is possibly TRBD2 (5 bases). Trimming removed 4 bases at V and 7 bases at J, with 7 bases between. There are 12 residues in the CDR3. CDR1 and CDR2 (germline): LNHDA, SQIVND (reference sequence). The CDR3 loop reads CASSNGVGELFF. The CDR3 bases are TGTGCCAGTAGTAACGGGGTCGGGGAGCTGTTTTTT.

The chain uses TRBV5-1 and TRBJ2-7; 8 bases agree with TRBD1. CDR3 length equals 15 residues. V trimming: 4 bases; J trimming: 1 base; junction bases outside the gene matches: 7. Germline CDR1 SGHRS, CDR2 YFSETQ. The DNA for the CDR3 is TGCGCCAGCAGCAGCGAGGACAGGGTTTCCTACGAGCAGTACTTC. Translated: CASSSEDRVSYEQYF. Supplemented by reference TRBV5-1 and TRBJ2-7, the full variable domain reads KAGVTQTPRYLIKTRGQQVTLSCSPISGHRSVSWYQQTPGQGLQFLFEYFSETQRNKGNFPGRFSGRQFSNSRSEMNVSTLELGDSALYLCASSSEDRVSYEQYFGPGTRLTVT.

The J gene is TRBJ2-7, the V gene TRBV28, with D perhaps TRBD2 (6 bases). The CDR3 runs 16 residues. V lost 7 bases and J 0 bases, leaving 19 bases between the germline ends. CDR1 and CDR2 from the germline V gene are MDHEN and SYDVKM. The CDR3 bases are TGTGCCAGCAATCCCCGGGACTTGAGTTCCTCCTACGAGCAGTACTTC. As protein: CASNPRDLSSSYEQYF.

The rearrangement links TRBV13 to TRBJ2-7, with 8 nucleotides matching TRBD1. Losses at the gene ends were 3 bases for V and 5 bases for J; bases not matched to a gene: 9. CDR1 PRHDT and CDR2 FYEKMQ come from the germline V gene (reference sequence). The CDR3 consists of 15 residues. The CDR3 DNA follows: TGTGCCAGCAGCTTCTATGGACAGGGACTCCACGAGCAGTACTTC. Translating it yields CASSFYGQGLHEQYF. The whole variable domain, remainder taken from reference TRBV13 and TRBJ2-7, is AAGVIQSPRHLIKEKRETATLKCYPIPRHDTVYWYQQGPGQDPQFLISFYEKMQSDKGSIPDRFSAQQFSDYHSELNMSSLELGDSALYFCASSFYGQGLHEQYFGPGTRLTVT.

This rearrangement joins TRBV27 to TRBJ2-2; no definite D call. Deletions cut 6 bases from V and 6 bases from J, with 11 bases between. Germline lookup yields CDR1 MNHEY and CDR2 SMNVEV (reference sequence). The CDR3 has 13 amino acids. CDR3 protein: CASRRLDAGELFF. In nucleotides, the CDR3 is TGTGCCAGCAGGCGGTTGGACGCCGGGGAGCTGTTTTTT.

The chain has TRBV6-1 and TRBJ1-2; unclear D gene. The V gene's germline CDR1 is MNHNS and CDR2 SASEGT. Trimming left V 0 bases short and J 0 bases short, with 11 bases between. The CDR3 sequence is 16 residues long. CDR3 sequence reads: CASSEALAKANYGYTF. Here the CDR3 DNA reads TGTGCCAGCAGTGAAGCGCTTGCCAAAGCTAACTATGGCTACACCTTC.

The chain has TRBV25-1 and TRBJ2-5; 9 nucleotides align to TRBD2. The CDR3 spans 15 residues. J was trimmed by 5 bases and V by 1 base; bases with no gene match: 5. The germline V gene has CDR1 MGHDK and CDR2 SYGVNS. In DNA, the CDR3 is TGTGCCAGCAGTGAATCCGGCGGGGGGGATGAGACCCAGTACTTC. Protein sequence: CASSESGGGDETQYF.

The chain joins TRBV10-3 to TRBJ1-5; a possible D gene is TRBD1 (6 bases). Germline-derived CDR1 and CDR2 are ENHRY and SYGVKD. The V end lost 3 bases, the J end lost 5 bases, and 11 bases lay between the germline ends. The CDR3 is 14 residues long. The CDR3 DNA is TGTGCCATCAGTGAAGGGGGGTGGGATCAGCCCCAGCATTTT. Its protein product is CAISEGGWDQPQHF.

This rearrangement joins TRBV5-1 to TRBJ2-2; TRBD1 matches at 9 bases. J lost 4 bases, V lost 4 bases, and 8 bases had no gene match. The CDR3 is 16 residues long. Germline loops: CDR1 SGHRS, CDR2 YFSETQ. In DNA form, the CDR3 reads TGCGCCAGCAGCAGGGCCGGGACAGGGCTCACCGGGGAGCTGTTTTTT. As protein: CASSRAGTGLTGELFF. The full variable domain, in which reference TRBV5-1 and TRBJ2-2 provide the parts outside the CDR3, is KAGVTQTPRYLIKTRGQQVTLSCSPISGHRSVSWYQQTPGQGLQFLFEYFSETQRNKGNFPGRFSGRQFSNSRSEMNVSTLELGDSALYLCASSRAGTGLTGELFFGEGSRLTVL.

J is TRBJ2-5 and V is TRBV9; 7 nucleotides agree with TRBD1. The CDR3 loop spans 12 amino acids. V trimming: 7 bases; J trimming: 5 bases; junction bases outside the gene matches: 5. Germline CDR1 and CDR2: SGDLS and YYNGEE. CDR3: CASGQDGETQYF. The CDR3 DNA sequence: TGTGCCAGCGGACAGGATGGGGAGACCCAGTACTTC.

This sequence joins TRBV7-8 and TRBJ2-7; 7 positions match TRBD2. Germline trimming cut 4 bases from V and 1 base from J; bases unmatched to any gene: 4. The CDR3 is made up of 14 amino acids. The germline CDR1 and CDR2 sequences are SGHVS and FQNEAQ. The CDR3 loop is CASSWGGRSYEQYF. The CDR3 DNA is TGTGCCAGCAGCTGGGGGGGGAGGTCCTACGAGCAGTACTTC. Combining the CDR3 with reference TRBV7-8 and TRBJ2-7 gives the whole variable domain GAGVSQSPRYKVAKRGQDVALRCDPISGHVSLFWYQQALGQGPEFLTYFQNEAQLDKSGLPSDRFFAERPEGSVSTLKIQRTQQEDSAVYLCASSWGGRSYEQYFGPGTRLTVT.